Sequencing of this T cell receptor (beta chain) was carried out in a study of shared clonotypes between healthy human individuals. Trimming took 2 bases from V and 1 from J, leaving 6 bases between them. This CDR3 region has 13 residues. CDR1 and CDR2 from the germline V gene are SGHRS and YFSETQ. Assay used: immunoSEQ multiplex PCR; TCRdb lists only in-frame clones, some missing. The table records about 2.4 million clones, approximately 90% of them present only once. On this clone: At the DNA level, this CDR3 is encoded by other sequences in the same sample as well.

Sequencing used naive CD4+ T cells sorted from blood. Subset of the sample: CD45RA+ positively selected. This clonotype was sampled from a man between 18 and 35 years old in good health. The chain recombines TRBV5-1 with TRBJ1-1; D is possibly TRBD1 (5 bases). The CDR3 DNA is TGCGCCAGCAGCTTTGACAGGAACACTGAAGCTTTCTTT. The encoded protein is CASSFDRNTEAFF.